Presented here are 30 T cell receptor beta chains from one specimen sequenced in a study of T-cell reconstitution after alpha-beta-depleted transplantation in children. Using unique molecular identifiers, the investigators prepared the TCRbeta library. TCRdb recomputed calls from the PCR reads with MiXCR, one row per CDR3 protein. The data contain roughly 350,000 distinct CDR3 sequences, about 9.3% of them seen just once; the ten biggest clones take up around 2.4%. The sequencing used PBMCs from the stem cell graft donor, collected from the stem cell graft. The receptor set was obtained from a human donor who donated a stem cell graft to a child with acute lymphoblastic leukemia.

The chain joins TRBV7-2 to TRBJ1-6; 8 positions match TRBD1. Germline CDR1 reads SGHTA; CDR2 reads FQGNSA. The CDR3 is 17 amino acids. With 1 base clipped from V and 9 bases from J, the junction kept 11 bases outside the gene matches. CDR3 bases: TGTGCCAGCAGCTTAGTAGTTAGGAGACAGGGGTCTTCACCCCTCCACTTT. Protein: CASSLVVRRQGSSPLHF.

This clonotype was recorded at least ten times. The chain combines TRBV28 with TRBJ2-5, with 10 bases aligning to TRBD2. This CDR3 is built from 15 residues. In germline, CDR1 is MDHEN, CDR2 SYDVKM. V shed 6 bases and J 2 bases; nucleotides not matched to a gene: 6. CDR3 in amino acids: CASRHSGRSQETQYF. The CDR3 DNA follows: TGTGCCAGCAGACATAGCGGGAGGTCTCAAGAGACCCAGTACTTC. Supplemented by reference TRBV28 and TRBJ2-5, the full variable domain reads DVKVTQSSRYLVKRTGEKVFLECVQDMDHENMFWYRQDPGLGLRLIYFSYDVKMKEKGDIPEGYSVSREKKERFSLILESASTNQTSMYLCASRHSGRSQETQYFGPGTRLLVL.

Note on this clonotype: One end of the junction fails to match germline, which may point to a read error. The rearrangement links TRBV20-1 to TRBJ2-1, with D unresolved. Germline V gene lookup returns CDR1 DFQATT and CDR2 SNEGSKA (reference sequence). The CDR3 extends over 12 amino acids. The DNA for the CDR3 is TGCTGTGCTAGAGATGGACCCCATGAGCAGTTCTTC. It yields the protein CCARDGPHEQFF.

This clonotype was picked up a small number of times. This chain joins TRBV19 and TRBJ2-4; TRBD2 is a possible D gene (6 bases). The ends were cut back, 5 bases at V and 4 bases at J, with 15 bases in the middle. This CDR3 has 15 residues. Per germline, CDR1 LNHDA and CDR2 SQIVND (reference sequence). CDR3 protein: CASSPGGVQKNIQYF. The CDR3 DNA is TGTGCCAGTAGTCCCGGAGGGGTTCAGAAAAACATTCAGTACTTC.

This chain uses TRBV5-1 with TRBJ2-7; TRBD1 aligns across 8 bases. Trimming took 4 bases from V and 6 from J; bases not matched to a gene: 6. This CDR3 is 13 amino acids long. Germline-derived CDR1 and CDR2 are SGHRS and YFSETQ. CDR3 protein: CASSNGQGSEQYF. As DNA, the CDR3 is TGCGCCAGCAGCAACGGACAGGGTTCCGAGCAGTACTTC.

This clonotype was recorded a few times. The chain is built from TRBV25-1 and TRBJ2-7; tentatively, D is TRBD2 (6 bases). CDR3 size: 16 residues. Germline CDR1 MGHDK, CDR2 SYGVNS. V was clipped by 2 bases and J by 0 bases, with 14 bases between them. The CDR3 is CASSEELGGPSYEQYF. The CDR3 DNA follows: TGTGCCAGCAGTGAAGAATTGGGAGGCCCCTCCTACGAGCAGTACTTC.

Points on this clonotype: A much more abundant neighbour one base away suggests this may be a read error. The chain links TRBV10-1 to TRBJ2-3, with 9 bases lining up with TRBD2. Germline V gene lookup returns CDR1 WNHNN and CDR2 SYGVQD (reference sequence). The CDR3 has 18 amino acids. Trimming cost V 5 bases and J 0 bases; bases outside gene matches: 12. CDR3 sequence: CASSLGLAGRESTDTQYF. The CDR3 DNA follows: TGCGCCAGCAGTCTCGGTCTAGCGGGACGTGAAAGCACAGATACGCAGTATTTT.

The chain employs TRBV29-1 and TRBJ2-7, with D maybe TRBD2 (6 bases). The CDR3 sequence is 13 residues long. V gave up 3 bases and J gave up 2 bases, with 11 bases separating them. Germline V gene sequence: CDR1 SQVTM, CDR2 ANQGSEA. The CDR3 loop is CSVDGGNTYEQYF. The CDR3 DNA sequence: TGCAGCGTTGATGGGGGGAACACCTACGAGCAGTACTTC.

This clonotype occurred a few times. The chain recombines TRBV12-3 or TRBV12-4 with TRBJ2-7, with D maybe TRBD2 (6 bases). Trimming stripped 6 bases from V and 2 bases from J, with 11 bases between. The CDR3 is 13 amino acids. CDR3 protein: CASRARETYEQYF. The CDR3 DNA follows: TGTGCCAGCAGAGCCCGGGAGACCTACGAGCAGTACTTC.

This clonotype was counted at least ten times. This chain joins TRBV4-2 and TRBJ1-5; weak D call: TRBD1 (5 bases). The V end was cut by 4 bases, the J end by 5 bases, with 12 bases between. Germline-derived CDR1 and CDR2 are LGHNA and YNFKEQ. The CDR3 has 14 amino acids. The CDR3 nucleotides are TGTGCCAGCAGCCTAGGGGACGGGTATCAGCCCCAGCATTTT. It translates to CASSLGDGYQPQHF.

This clonotype was seen at least ten times. V is TRBV4-3 and J is TRBJ2-7; D possibly corresponds to TRBD2 (6 bases). This CDR3 is built from 12 residues. The germline V and J ends were trimmed by 0 bases and 6 bases, with 6 bases remaining between them. Germline V CDR1 and CDR2: LGHNA, YSLEER. Here the CDR3 DNA reads TGCGCCAGCAGCCAAGACGGGGGCGAGCAGTACTTC. It translates to CASSQDGGEQYF.

There are a few counts of this clonotype. V is TRBV12-3 or TRBV12-4 and J is TRBJ2-7, with TRBD1 as a possible D gene (6 bases). This CDR3 has 16 amino acids. V was trimmed by 4 bases and J by 2 bases, leaving 18 bases between them. The CDR3 DNA follows: TGTGCCAGCAGTTCGCAGGGGACCTGGGGGACCTACGAGCAGTACTTC. Its protein is CASSSQGTWGTYEQYF.

This clonotype was found a few times. The chain couples TRBV5-1 to TRBJ2-2; D might be TRBD1 (6 bases). Trimming cost V 0 bases and J 6 bases, with 15 bases left between them. The germline gives CDR1 SGHRS, CDR2 YFSETQ. The CDR3 sequence is 16 residues long. The CDR3 reads CASSLAQGLQSGELFF. CDR3 bases: TGCGCCAGCAGCTTGGCACAGGGCCTCCAATCCGGGGAGCTGTTTTTT.

This chain joins TRBV7-9 and TRBJ2-1, with 7 bases that match TRBD2. Germline V lookup: CDR1 SEHNR, CDR2 FQNEAQ (reference sequence). This CDR3 has 14 residues. V gave up 5 bases and J gave up 9 bases; unmatched junction bases: 10. The CDR3 DNA reads TGTGCCAGCAGCAAACGGACTGGGGAGGGTGAGCAGTTCTTC. Its translation is CASSKRTGEGEQFF.

This clonotype was seen a handful of times. The rearrangement joins TRBV7-2 to TRBJ1-1, with D uncertain. Trimming removed 5 bases at V and 0 bases at J, with 10 bases between. Germline V gene data show CDR1 as SGHTA and CDR2 as FQGNSA. The CDR3 has 14 amino acids. Here the CDR3 reads CASSPSPLNTEAFF. Here the CDR3 DNA reads TGTGCCAGCAGCCCAAGTCCCCTGAACACTGAAGCTTTCTTT.

This clonotype was counted between two and nine times. This chain connects TRBV29-1 to TRBJ2-7; possibly TRBD1 for D (6 bases). Trimming shortened V by 1 base and J by 0 bases, and 13 bases separated the two germline ends. Per the germline V gene, CDR1 is SQVTM and CDR2 is ANQGSEA. This CDR3 has 15 amino acids. The CDR3 region is CSVEGTEVSSYEQYF. CDR3 coding DNA: TGCAGCGTTGAAGGGACAGAAGTTAGCTCCTACGAGCAGTACTTC.

This clonotype came up a few times. The rearrangement links TRBV10-2 to TRBJ2-2; 8 nucleotides match TRBD2. The length of the CDR3 is 18 residues. CDR1 is WSHSY and CDR2 is SAAADI in the germline V gene. Trimming at V came to 4 bases and at J to 1 base, leaving 11 bases not matched to a gene. The CDR3 bases are TGCGCCAGCAGTGCCCCTTTACTAGCGGAGAGGAACACCGGGGAGCTGTTTTTT. Protein: CASSAPLLAERNTGELFF.

This clonotype was picked up a small number of times. This sequence joins TRBV5-6 and TRBJ2-1; D could derive from TRBD1 or TRBD2 (5 bases each). The V gene lost 2 bases and the J gene lost 1 base, with 13 bases spanning the gap. Germline CDR1 reads SGHDT; CDR2 reads YYEEEE. The CDR3 totals 16 residues. The CDR3 nucleotides read TGTGCCAGCAGCTTAGGGACCCTCCAGTCCTACAATGAGCAGTTCTTC. Translating it yields CASSLGTLQSYNEQFF.

The chain joins TRBV20-1 to TRBJ2-1, with D possibly matching TRBD1 (6 bases). V dropped 3 bases and J dropped 6 bases, with 9 bases sitting between them. Germline CDR1 and CDR2: DFQATT and SNEGSKA (reference sequence). This CDR3 is 12 amino acids long. CDR3 in DNA: TGCAGTGCTAGGGGCAGGGGCAATGAGCAGTTCTTC. It is translated as CSARGRGNEQFF.

There are a few counts of this clonotype. CDR3 coding DNA: TGCGCCAGCAGCTCGGGGCGGGGCCCCGACGCCTACAATGAGCAGTTCTTC. Its protein product is CASSSGRGPDAYNEQFF. This chain uses TRBV5-1 with TRBJ2-1; tentatively, D is TRBD2 (6 bases). The V end was cut by 3 bases, the J end by 2 bases, with 18 bases between. This CDR3 comprises 17 residues. Germline CDR1 is SGHRS and CDR2 is YFSETQ.

V gene TRBV20-1 combines with J gene TRBJ2-1; D is unresolved. The CDR3 loop spans 11 amino acids. Trimming pared 4 bases from V and 7 bases from J, leaving 8 bases between. The V gene's germline CDR1 is DFQATT and CDR2 SNEGSKA (reference sequence). The CDR3 nucleotides are TGCAGTGCTACGTTCGGGAATGAGCAGTTCTTC. As protein: CSATFGNEQFF.

Concerning this clonotype itself: At one end, the junction sequence differs from germline, possibly due to a read error. This chain joins TRBV30 and TRBJ2-2; D is possibly TRBD1 or TRBD2 (5 bases each). The CDR3 is 10 residues long. Germline-derived CDR1 and CDR2 are GTSNPN and SVGIG (reference sequence). CDR3 amino acids: CAWSAGGLFF. The CDR3 DNA is TGTGCCTGGAGTGCTGGGGGGCTGTTTTTT.

This clonotype showed up just a few times. The gene calls are TRBV27 and TRBJ2-1; D is undetermined. The CDR3 has 17 residues. Germline values: CDR1 MNHEY, CDR2 SMNVEV (reference sequence). V was trimmed by 5 bases and J by 0 bases, leaving 17 bases between them. In nucleotides, the CDR3 is TGTGCCAGCAGTCGAGCCTCCTACCCCGTCTCCTACAATGAGCAGTTCTTC. It encodes CASSRASYPVSYNEQFF.

This chain connects TRBV3-1 to TRBJ2-3; TRBD1 matches at 8 bases. The CDR3 has 14 residues. Trimming cost V 3 bases and J 6 bases; bases outside gene matches: 5. Germline V gene sequence: CDR1 LGHDT, CDR2 YNNKEL (reference sequence). The DNA for the CDR3 is TGTGCCAGCAGCCAGAGGACAGGGAGGGATACGCAGTATTTT. This encodes CASSQRTGRDTQYF.

The genes are TRBV7-2 and TRBJ2-7; the D is unclear. Germline values: CDR1 SGHTA, CDR2 FQGNSA. V shed 4 bases and J shed 5 bases, with 12 bases lying between them. CDR3 length equals 13 residues. DNA for the CDR3: TGTGCCAGCAGCTCTATAAGAAGCGACGAGCAGTACTTC. Residues: CASSSIRSDEQYF.

This clonotype was counted at least ten times. The chain recombines TRBV4-1 with TRBJ2-7; 8 nucleotides agree with TRBD2. Germline assignment: CDR1 MGHRA and CDR2 YSYEKL. V shed 0 bases and J 4 bases; nucleotides not matched to a gene: 8. This CDR3 comprises 16 residues. CDR3 amino acids: CASSQDPSGSGYEQYF. The CDR3 region has the DNA TGCGCCAGCAGCCAAGACCCGAGCGGGAGTGGGTACGAGCAGTACTTC.

The chain is built from TRBV7-2 and TRBJ1-5; no clear D. The length of the CDR3 is 15 residues. CDR1 and CDR2 from the germline V gene are SGHTA and FQGNSA. V was clipped by 0 bases and J by 7 bases, with 13 bases between them. CDR3 sequence reads: CASSLAGQLAQPQHF. In nucleotides, the CDR3 is TGTGCCAGCAGCTTAGCTGGCCAATTAGCGCAGCCCCAGCATTTT.

This clonotype came up a few times. The chain combines TRBV20-1 with TRBJ1-1; a possible D gene is TRBD1 (5 bases). The CDR3 totals 14 residues. Trimming pared 1 base from V and 0 bases from J, leaving 9 bases between. Germline assignment: CDR1 DFQATT and CDR2 SNEGSKA (reference sequence). The chain's CDR3 is CSARAGALNTEAFF. The CDR3 DNA is TGCAGTGCTAGAGCTGGGGCCCTGAACACTGAAGCTTTCTTT.

This clonotype was observed a few times. The CDR3 DNA sequence: TGCAGTGCTAAGGAGGGACAGGGGTCACCCCTCCACTTT. This sequence encodes CSAKEGQGSPLHF. This sequence joins TRBV20-1 and TRBJ1-6; 10 nucleotides align to TRBD1. This CDR3 contains 13 residues. Losses at the gene ends were 4 bases for V and 10 bases for J; bases not matched to a gene: 4. Germline values: CDR1 DFQATT, CDR2 SNEGSKA (reference sequence).

This rearrangement joins TRBV4-1 to TRBJ2-1; 12 positions match TRBD2. The V gene end was trimmed by 4 bases and the J gene end by 8 bases; junction bases not matched to a gene: 9. The CDR3 contains 16 residues. Germline CDR1 reads MGHRA; CDR2 reads YSYEKL. The DNA of the CDR3 is TGCGCCAGCAGCCTACTAGCGGGAGGAAAAGACGATGAGCAGTTCTTC. It encodes CASSLLAGGKDDEQFF.